The T cell receptor (beta chain) under discussion was sequenced for a study of blood T cell repertoires in COVID-19. The overall study: Sites in the United States, Italy and Spain provided acute and convalescent COVID-19 samples. In each case, the material was cDNA or gDNA derived from T cells, B-cell-depleted T cells, or PBMCs.

In the original analysis: Amplification of reference gene primers provided the estimated nucleated cell counts. Generated by immunoSEQ multiplex PCR, the TCRdb table keeps only in-frame clones and is missing some. The D gene and trimming were derived from the DNA, and the V and J assignments and clone size from that table. This sample yields about 230,000 clones, of which around 84% are seen a single time; 2% to 2.5% belongs to the top ten. CDR3 length: 17 amino acids. J was trimmed by 2 bases and V by 6 bases; bases with no gene match: 16. Germline assignment: CDR1 LGHNA and CDR2 YSLEER. This rearrangement joins TRBV4-3 to TRBJ2-7, with TRBD1 matching over 7 bases. Material for sequencing was peripheral blood. The origin of this receptor is a man aged 40-55 years who had recovered from COVID-19. CDR3 sequence (DNA): TGCGCCAGCAGTGAGACCCCACCTGACAGGGACCCCTACGAGCAGTACTTC. Protein: CASSETPPDRDPYEQYF.